This T cell receptor (beta chain) originates from a study of blood T cell repertoires in COVID-19. Overall study: The United States, Italy and Spain provided the acute and convalescent COVID-19 samples. From T cells, B-cell-depleted T cells, or PBMCs came the material, which was cDNA or gDNA.

As handled by the study authors: Scientists estimated how many nucleated cells there were by amplifying reference gene primers. Only in-frame clones appear in the TCRdb table, and some are missing; sequencing was by immunoSEQ multiplex PCR. V and J calls and clone size are as listed in that table; D and trimming were resolved from the DNA. The table has 300,000 or so clones, approximately 84% seen once; the top ten hold around 9.3%. The CDR3 spans 14 residues. Trimming removed 4 bases from V and 6 bases from J; junction bases left unmatched: 5. Germline lookup yields CDR1 KGHDR and CDR2 SFDVKD. The gene calls are TRBV24-1 and TRBJ2-3, with 8 bases identical to TRBD2. The sample comprised PBMCs or T cells enriched from blood (not recorded which). The TCR was taken from a woman under 30 who had recovered from COVID-19. The CDR3 nucleotides are TGTGCCACCAGTGAACGGGGGGGCCTGGATACGCAGTATTTT. Amino acid sequence: CATSERGGLDTQYF.